A selection of T cell receptor beta chains follows, all from one sample in a study of shared clonotypes between healthy human individuals. Here immunoSEQ multiplex PCR was the method, and the copy in TCRdb shows in-frame clones only, minus some. This table holds more than 2,000,000 clones, just over 90% found once. Sequenced input: naive CD4+ T cells from PBMCs. The receptors derive from a young man in good health. Some clones in this sample may be carry-over from other donors' samples. CDR3s include the opening cysteine and the closing phenylalanine or tryptophan. A D gene is named only where the DNA matches it firmly. Some rows mark clone size as missing; the rest say once, few, many or name a class of expanded clone.

D gene,J gene,clone size,V gene,CDR3 DNA,CDR3 protein
TRBD1,TRBJ2-3,.,TRBV2,TGTGCCAGCAGTTTAAGACAGGGGACTAGCACAGATACGCAGTATTTT,CASSLRQGTSTDTQYF
TRBD1,TRBJ1-2,.,TRBV6-1,TGTGCCAGCAGTGAAGCGGTACAGGGGTATGGCTACACCTTC,CASSEAVQGYGYTF
.,TRBJ2-3,.,TRBV6-5,TGTGCCAGCAGTCTAGCTCGGGGCACAGATACGCAGTATTTT,CASSLARGTDTQYF
.,TRBJ2-1,.,TRBV5-4,TGTGCCAGCAGCCCTACGGCGGCCGAGGGATCCAATGAGCAGTTCTTC,CASSPTAAEGSNEQFF
.,TRBJ1-1,.,TRBV7-2,TGTGCCAGCAGCCCAAACAGAGATCGACCGACTGAAGCTTTCTTT,CASSPNRDRPTEAFF
TRBD1,TRBJ2-7,.,TRBV7-2,TGTGCCAGCAGCTTAGTACTCGGGACAGCCTCCTACGAGCAGTACTTC,CASSLVLGTASYEQYF
.,TRBJ2-7,.,TRBV4-1,TGCGCCAGCAGCCAAGCAGCCGATCTGTCCTACGAGCAGTACTTC,CASSQAADLSYEQYF
TRBD2,TRBJ2-1,.,TRBV5-1,TGCGCCAGCAGCTTGTACCCAATTTCGACTAGCGGGATTCGGGATGAGCAGTTCTTC,CASSLYPISTSGIRDEQFF
TRBD1,TRBJ2-7,.,TRBV28,TGTGCCAGCAGTTTCGGGGACAGGGGGCCCGAGCAGTACTTC,CASSFGDRGPEQYF
.,TRBJ1-3,.,TRBV6-5,TGTGCCAGCAGCCGTTACGGGAGCTCTGGAAACACCATATATTTT,CASSRYGSSGNTIYF
TRBD2,TRBJ2-1,.,TRBV10-3,TGTGCCATCAGTGGACTAGCGGGAGGTGGAGACAATGAGCAGTTCTTC,CAISGLAGGGDNEQFF
TRBD1,TRBJ1-2,.,TRBV9,TGTGCCAGCAGCCCAGGACAGGGGGCAAACTATGGCTACACCTTC,CASSPGQGANYGYTF
TRBD1,TRBJ1-2,.,TRBV19,TGTGCCAGTAGTTACAGGGGAGACTATGGCTACACCTTC,CASSYRGDYGYTF
.,TRBJ2-2,.,TRBV2,TGTGCCAGCAGAGGAGCGGCGGCCGGGGAGCTGTTTTTT,CASRGAAAGELFF
.,TRBJ2-7,once,TRBV27,TGTGCCAGCAGGGGGGGACCGGGCCGGGAGCAGTACTTC,CASRGGPGREQYF
.,TRBJ1-2,few,TRBV6-5,TGTGCCAGCAGTTACGTGGGTGGCTACACCTTC,CASSYVGGYTF
.,TRBJ1-4,.,TRBV6-5,TGTGCCAGCAGTTACTCTTCTCAAGGTGAAAAACTGTTTTTT,CASSYSSQGEKLFF
.,TRBJ2-1,.,TRBV7-3,TGTGCCAGCAGCCTTCAGGGATCTGGAGAGCAGTTCTTC,CASSLQGSGEQFF
.,TRBJ1-1,.,TRBV7-3,TGTGCCAGCAGCTTATTCCCGGGTAACACTGAAGCTTTCTTT,CASSLFPGNTEAFF
TRBD2,TRBJ2-7,.,TRBV29-1,TGCAGCGTTGCGAGGGGCCTAGCGGGAGACGAGCAGTACTTC,CSVARGLAGDEQYF
.,TRBJ1-3,.,TRBV5-8,TGTGCCAGCAGCTTGGGAGTTAGGGCGTACACCATATATTTT,CASSLGVRAYTIYF
.,TRBJ2-5,.,TRBV7-2,TGTGCCAGCAGCGATACACTGAGGGGAGAGACCCAGTACTTC,CASSDTLRGETQYF
.,TRBJ1-5,.,TRBV7-3,TGTGCCAGCAGCCAGGGGACCAATCAGCCCCAGCATTTT,CASSQGTNQPQHF
.,TRBJ2-1,.,TRBV6-4,TGTGCCAGCAGTCCGATAAGCTGGGGTGAGCAGTTCTTC,CASSPISWGEQFF
.,TRBJ2-1,.,TRBV6-5,TGTGCCAGCAGTCGGGGAGCCGTCTACAATGAGCAGTTCTTC,CASSRGAVYNEQFF
.,TRBJ1-4,.,TRBV6-5,TGTGCCAGCAGTTACTCACACCGAGCAGAAAAACTGTTTTTT,CASSYSHRAEKLFF
.,TRBJ2-1,.,TRBV2,TGTGCCAGCAGTGAGGGTTCTGGGAGGCGCTCCTACAATGAGCAGTTCTTC,CASSEGSGRRSYNEQFF
.,TRBJ2-3,.,TRBV7-7,TGTGCCAGCAGCCCGGGCCCGGGGGCGCAGTATTTT,CASSPGPGAQYF
TRBD1,TRBJ2-4,.,TRBV28,TGTGCCAGCAGTTTATTACCCGGACAGGGGGGAAACATTCAGTACTTC,CASSLLPGQGGNIQYF
TRBD1,TRBJ1-5,once,TRBV28,TGTGCCAGCAGTCTCGCCGGGACAGGGAGGGGAGGCCAGCATTTT,CASSLAGTGRGGQHF
.,TRBJ2-2,.,TRBV5-4,TGTGCCAGCAGCCCGACGGCAGCGGAGGGGAACACCGGGGAGCTGTTTTTT,CASSPTAAEGNTGELFF
.,TRBJ1-2,.,TRBV5-5,TGTGCCAGCAGCCCCGGGACACCGGTTTATGGCTACACCTTC,CASSPGTPVYGYTF
TRBD2,TRBJ2-7,.,TRBV5-1,TGCGCCAGCAGCTCCGGACTAGCGGGAGGGCCGGTCTACGAGCAGTACTTC,CASSSGLAGGPVYEQYF
TRBD2,TRBJ2-1,.,TRBV28,TGTGCCAGCAGTACTAGCGGTACGGTTTACAATGAGCAGTTCTTC,CASSTSGTVYNEQFF
TRBD1,TRBJ1-5,.,TRBV10-3,TGTGCCATCAGTGAGGGGACAGGGACCTATAGCAATCAGCCCCAGCATTTT,CAISEGTGTYSNQPQHF